A selection of T cell receptor beta chains follows, all from one sample in a study of identical twins. TCRdb passed the 5' RACE reads through MiXCR, listing each CDR3 protein once. The sample holds around 960,000 distinct CDR3 sequences, 9% to 15% seen once. This sample also appeared in a second study, on yellow fever vaccine responses in identical twins.

Sequencing used PBMCs. These receptors originate from a woman younger than 30 in good health. CDR3s include the opening cysteine and the closing phenylalanine or tryptophan. The D gene is left open where the match is weak. Clone sizes are given selectively: once, few, many, or a class where the clone is expanded.

NA,TRBV4-1,NA,TRBJ1-2,TGCGCCAGCACTTCTACCGGGACGAACTATGGCTACACCTTC,CASTSTGTNYGYTF
NA,TRBV20-1,NA,TRBJ2-3,TGCAGTGCCGACCGCGGCACAGATACGCAGTATTTT,CSADRGTDTQYF
many,TRBV15,NA,TRBJ2-5,TGTGCCACCAGCAGGCCCGACAGAAAAGAGACCCAGTACTTC,CATSRPDRKETQYF
few,TRBV7-9,NA,TRBJ2-3,TGTGCCACAAGGGACCGACGCACAGATACGCAGTATTTT,CATRDRRTDTQYF
NA,TRBV5-1,TRBD1,TRBJ2-3,TGCGCCAGCGATCCCGGGGACAGTTTTCCCACAGATACGCAGTATTTT,CASDPGDSFPTDTQYF
NA,TRBV7-9,NA,TRBJ1-1,TGTGCCAGCAGCTCAGACAGGCAGAACACTGAAGCTTTCTTT,CASSSDRQNTEAFF
NA,TRBV4-2,NA,TRBJ2-5,TGTGCCAGCAGCCAAGATCTGGCAGGAGTGGACCAGTACTTC,CASSQDLAGVDQYF
NA,TRBV20-1,NA,TRBJ1-6,TGCAGTGCAACACTGAGGACAGTCCACTTT,CSATLRTVHF
many,TRBV7-9,NA,TRBJ2-1,TGTGCCAGCAGCGGCCGGACTTGGGCTGGAAATGAGCAGTTCTTC,CASSGRTWAGNEQFF
NA,TRBV12-3/TRBV12-4,NA,TRBJ1-3,TGTGCCAGCAGTTTAGTGGGCAGCTCAAGCTCTGGAAACACCATATATTTT,CASSLVGSSSSGNTIYF
many,TRBV11-2,NA,TRBJ2-5,TGTGCCAGCAGCTCCCTCGGGACCCAGTACTTC,CASSSLGTQYF
few,TRBV29-1,TRBD1,TRBJ1-2,TGCAGCGTACCAGGGGGCGATGGCTACACCTTC,CSVPGGDGYTF
NA,TRBV12-5,TRBD1,TRBJ2-5,TGTGCTAGTGGTCTCGGACAGGGTCTCCAAGAGACCCAGTACTTC,CASGLGQGLQETQYF
NA,TRBV6-2/TRBV6-3,NA,TRBJ1-1,TGTGCCAGCGTCGATTGGGGGAACACTGAAGCTTTCTTT,CASVDWGNTEAFF
NA,TRBV2,TRBD2,TRBJ2-1,TGTGCCAGCATGGGACTAGCGGGAGGAACTGGACCGGATGAGCAGTTCTTC,CASMGLAGGTGPDEQFF
many,TRBV5-1,TRBD1,TRBJ2-1,TGCGCCAGCAGCAGGACAGGGACCTACAATGAGCAGTTCTTC,CASSRTGTYNEQFF
NA,TRBV6-5,TRBD2,TRBJ2-5,TGTGCCAGCAGTTACTCACGGCCTAGCGGGGGTGGAGAGACCCAGTACTTC,CASSYSRPSGGGETQYF
NA,TRBV4-2,NA,TRBJ1-3,TGTGCCAGCAGCCAAGAGATCCGGGGAAAAATAAACACCATATATTTT,CASSQEIRGKINTIYF